This TCR beta chain derives from a study of shared clonotypes between healthy human individuals. General study results and limits: Sampling used blood alone; tissue repertoires probably differ.

The material for each subset, its genomic DNA, was split evenly across several immunoSEQ plates. The data were produced by immunoSEQ multiplex PCR, yet TCRdb's version contains in-frame clones alone and is incomplete. The sample gives about 530,000 clones, roughly 95% of which show up once; approximately 0.06% is in the top ten. Researchers partitioned CD4+ cells into CD45RA+ naive and CD45RA-negative memory subsets. V lost 1 base, J lost 0 bases, and 10 bases lay in between. CDR3 length equals 16 residues. The germline gives CDR1 KGHSH, CDR2 LQKENI. In this sample, this clone turned up once. Its antigen is undetermined.

The chain combines TRBV18 with TRBJ1-5; the D is unclear. The clonotype was recovered from a woman aged 25 to 45 in good health. The specimen was naive CD4+ T cells sorted from blood. Stated subset: CD45RA+ positively selected. CDR3 DNA sequence: TGTGCCAGCTCACCACAAGACCATTATAGCAATCAGCCCCAGCATTTT. Residues: CASSPQDHYSNQPQHF.